This T cell receptor beta chain was identified in a study of memory CD4+ T cells and cytomegalovirus serostatus. Study background: Healthy Belgian adult donors included about 10 CMV-positive and 24 CMV-negative people.

As concerns this clone: Its antigen is not known.

Study findings and constraints: Suggested: most of the CMV-linked TCR signature lies in CD4+ memory cells. Each of 67 CMV-associated TCRbeta sequences occurred in one to five individuals.

The sort gate was single viable CD3+CD4+CD8-CD45RO+ cells for memory CD4+ T cells. Total CD4+ T cells were enriched by CD4 positive selection. Assay used: immunoSEQ multiplex PCR; TCRdb lists only in-frame clones, some missing. The sample contains over 40,000 clones, roughly 80% of which appear only once. Source material: memory CD4+ T cells from blood. This TCR came from an adult in good health and CMV-seronegative.

The CDR3: CASSLDYLGETQYF. The CDR3 bases are TGTGCCAGCAGCCTGGATTACCTTGGGGAGACCCAGTACTTC. This chain links TRBV9 with TRBJ2-5; D is undetermined. V was trimmed by 4 bases and J by 5 bases, leaving 15 bases between them. Germline V gene lookup returns CDR1 SGDLS and CDR2 YYNGEE. This CDR3 spans 14 amino acids.